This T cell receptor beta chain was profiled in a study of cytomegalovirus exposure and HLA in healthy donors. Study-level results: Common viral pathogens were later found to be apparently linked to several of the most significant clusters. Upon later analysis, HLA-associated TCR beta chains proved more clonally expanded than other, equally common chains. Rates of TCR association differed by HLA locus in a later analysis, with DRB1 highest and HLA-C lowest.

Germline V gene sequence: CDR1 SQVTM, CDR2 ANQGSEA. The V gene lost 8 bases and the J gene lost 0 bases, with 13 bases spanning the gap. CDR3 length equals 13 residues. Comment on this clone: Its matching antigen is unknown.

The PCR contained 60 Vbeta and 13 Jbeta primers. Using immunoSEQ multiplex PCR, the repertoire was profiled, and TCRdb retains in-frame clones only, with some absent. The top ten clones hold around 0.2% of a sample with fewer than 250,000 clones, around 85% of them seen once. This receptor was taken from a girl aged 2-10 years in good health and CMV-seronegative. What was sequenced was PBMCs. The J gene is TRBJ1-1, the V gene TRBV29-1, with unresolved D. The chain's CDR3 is CSTSYRVNTEAFF. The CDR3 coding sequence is TGCAGCACCTCGTACAGAGTGAACACTGAAGCTTTCTTT.